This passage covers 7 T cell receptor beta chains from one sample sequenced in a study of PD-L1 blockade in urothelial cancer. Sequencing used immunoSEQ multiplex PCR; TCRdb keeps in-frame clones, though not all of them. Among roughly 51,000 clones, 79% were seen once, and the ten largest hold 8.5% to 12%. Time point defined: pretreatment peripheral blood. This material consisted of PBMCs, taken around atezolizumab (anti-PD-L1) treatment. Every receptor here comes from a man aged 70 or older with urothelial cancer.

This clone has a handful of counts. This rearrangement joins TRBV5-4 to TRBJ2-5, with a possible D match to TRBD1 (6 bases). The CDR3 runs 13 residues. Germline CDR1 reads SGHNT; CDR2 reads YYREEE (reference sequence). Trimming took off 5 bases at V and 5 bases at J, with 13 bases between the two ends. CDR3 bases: TGTGCCAGCAGACAGGGCTATGGGGAGACCCAGTACTTC. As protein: CASRQGYGETQYF.

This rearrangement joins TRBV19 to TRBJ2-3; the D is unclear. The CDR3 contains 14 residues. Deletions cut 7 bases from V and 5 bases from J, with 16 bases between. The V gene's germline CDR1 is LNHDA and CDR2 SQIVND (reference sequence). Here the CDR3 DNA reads TGTGCCAGTAACACACCTAGTAGTAGAGATACGCAGTATTTT. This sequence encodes CASNTPSSRDTQYF.

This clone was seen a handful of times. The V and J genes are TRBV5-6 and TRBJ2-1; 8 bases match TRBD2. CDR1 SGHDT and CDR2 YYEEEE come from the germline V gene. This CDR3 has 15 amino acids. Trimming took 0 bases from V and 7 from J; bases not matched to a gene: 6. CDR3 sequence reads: CASSLGSGNRNEQFF. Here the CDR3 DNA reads TGTGCCAGCAGCTTGGGTAGCGGGAATAGGAATGAGCAGTTCTTC.

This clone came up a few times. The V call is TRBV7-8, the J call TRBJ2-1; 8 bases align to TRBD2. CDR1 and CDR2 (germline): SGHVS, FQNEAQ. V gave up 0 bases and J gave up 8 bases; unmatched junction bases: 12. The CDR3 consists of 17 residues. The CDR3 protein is CASSLADPGGRSYEQFF. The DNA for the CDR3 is TGTGCCAGCAGCTTAGCGGATCCGGGAGGGAGATCCTATGAGCAGTTCTTC.

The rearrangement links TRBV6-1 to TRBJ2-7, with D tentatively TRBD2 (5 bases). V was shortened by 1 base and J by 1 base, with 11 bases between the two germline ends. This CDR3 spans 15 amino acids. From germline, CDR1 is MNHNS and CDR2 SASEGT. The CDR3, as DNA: TGTGCCAGCAGTGAAGAGGGAGTAGGGTCCTACGAGCAGTACTTC. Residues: CASSEEGVGSYEQYF.

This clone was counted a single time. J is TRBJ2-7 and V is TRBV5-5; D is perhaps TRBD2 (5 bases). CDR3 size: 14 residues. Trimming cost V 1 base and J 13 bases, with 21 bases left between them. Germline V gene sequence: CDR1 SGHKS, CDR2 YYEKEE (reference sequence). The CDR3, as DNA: TGTGCCAGCAGCTTGACCCAGGCTAGCTCCCTTGGTTACTTC. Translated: CASSLTQASSLGYF.

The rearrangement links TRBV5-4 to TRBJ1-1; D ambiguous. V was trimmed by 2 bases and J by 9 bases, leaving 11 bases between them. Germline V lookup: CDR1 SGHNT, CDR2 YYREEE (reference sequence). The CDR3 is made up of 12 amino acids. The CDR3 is CASSFRLSQAFF. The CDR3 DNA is TGTGCCAGCAGCTTTCGTTTGAGTCAAGCTTTCTTT.